Included here is one T cell receptor beta chain sequence, with context. The germline V gene encodes CDR1 SGHRS and CDR2 YFSETQ. Trimming left V 4 bases short and J 8 bases short, with 10 bases between. This CDR3 is built from 12 residues. This specimen belongs to a study of blood T cell repertoires in COVID-19. Across the whole study: In each case, the material was cDNA or gDNA derived from T cells, B-cell-depleted T cells, or PBMCs.

Per the original methods: Estimates of nucleated cell counts were drawn from the amplification of reference gene primers. The data were produced by immunoSEQ multiplex PCR, yet TCRdb's version contains in-frame clones alone and is incomplete. V, J and clone size reflect that table, while D and trimming were determined from the DNA. The data hold 39,000 or so clones, with 80% to 90% observed a single time. The source of this sequence is a man aged 55-75 years in a cohort sampled during active COVID-19. Sequencing used peripheral blood. The chain combines TRBV5-1 with TRBJ2-1, with D perhaps matching TRBD1 (5 bases). CDR3 nucleotides: TGCGCCAGCAGCGTGCAGGGTGATGAGCAGTTCTTC. This codes for CASSVQGDEQFF.